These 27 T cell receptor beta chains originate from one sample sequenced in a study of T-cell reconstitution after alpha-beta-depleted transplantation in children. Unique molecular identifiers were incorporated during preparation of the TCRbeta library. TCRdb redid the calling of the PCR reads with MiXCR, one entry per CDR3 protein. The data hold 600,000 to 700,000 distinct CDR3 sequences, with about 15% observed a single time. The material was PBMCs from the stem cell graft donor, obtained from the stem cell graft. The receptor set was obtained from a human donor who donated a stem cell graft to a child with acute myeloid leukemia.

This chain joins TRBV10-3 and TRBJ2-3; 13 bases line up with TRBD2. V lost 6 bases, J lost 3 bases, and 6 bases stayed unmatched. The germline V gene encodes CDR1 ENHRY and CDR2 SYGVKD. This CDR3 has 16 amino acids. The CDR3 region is CAIRETSGGQTDTQYF. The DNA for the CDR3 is TGTGCCATCAGGGAGACTAGCGGGGGGCAAACAGATACGCAGTATTTT.

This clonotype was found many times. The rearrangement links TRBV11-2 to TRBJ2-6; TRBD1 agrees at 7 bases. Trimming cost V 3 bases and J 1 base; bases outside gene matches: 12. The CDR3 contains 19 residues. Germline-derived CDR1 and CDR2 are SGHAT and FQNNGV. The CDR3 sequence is CASSLKGGQDFSGANVLTF. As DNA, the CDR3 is TGTGCCAGCAGCTTGAAAGGAGGACAGGACTTTTCTGGGGCCAACGTCCTGACTTTC.

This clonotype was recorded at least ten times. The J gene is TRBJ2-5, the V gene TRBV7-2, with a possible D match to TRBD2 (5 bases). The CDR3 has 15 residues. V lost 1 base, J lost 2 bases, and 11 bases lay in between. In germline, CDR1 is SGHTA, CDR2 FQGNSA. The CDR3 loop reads CASSLGVGVQETQYF. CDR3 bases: TGTGCCAGCAGCTTAGGGGTCGGGGTACAAGAGACCCAGTACTTC.

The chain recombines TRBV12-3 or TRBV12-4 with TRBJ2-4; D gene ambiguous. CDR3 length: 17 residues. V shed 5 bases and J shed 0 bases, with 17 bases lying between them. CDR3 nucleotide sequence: TGTGCCAGCAGTCCAACCCGACAAGATCTAGCCAAAAACATTCAGTACTTC. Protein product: CASSPTRQDLAKNIQYF.

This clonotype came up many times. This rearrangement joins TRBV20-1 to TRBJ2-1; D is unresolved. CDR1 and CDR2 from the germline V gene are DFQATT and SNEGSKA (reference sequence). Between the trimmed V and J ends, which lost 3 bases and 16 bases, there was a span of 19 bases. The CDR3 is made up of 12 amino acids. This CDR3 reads CSARGSKGFPFF. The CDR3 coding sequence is TGCAGTGCTAGGGGATCTAAGGGATTCCCCTTCTTC.

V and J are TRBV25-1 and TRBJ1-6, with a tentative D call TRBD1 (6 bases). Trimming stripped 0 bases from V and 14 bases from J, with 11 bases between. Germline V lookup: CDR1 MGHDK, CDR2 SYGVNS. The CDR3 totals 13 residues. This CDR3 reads CASSEYSPGALHF. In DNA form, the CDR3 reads TGTGCCAGCAGTGAATATTCCCCAGGGGCCCTCCACTTT.

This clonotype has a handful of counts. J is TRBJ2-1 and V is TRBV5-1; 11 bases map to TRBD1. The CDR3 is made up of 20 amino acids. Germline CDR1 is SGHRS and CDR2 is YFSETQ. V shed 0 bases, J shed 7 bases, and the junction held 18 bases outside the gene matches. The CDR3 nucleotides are TGCGCCAGCAGCTTGGCCGCCGGGACAGGGGGTTTCCGGGGGACTAATGAGCAGTTCTTC. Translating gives CASSLAAGTGGFRGTNEQFF. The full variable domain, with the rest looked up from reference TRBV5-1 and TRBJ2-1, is KAGVTQTPRYLIKTRGQQVTLSCSPISGHRSVSWYQQTPGQGLQFLFEYFSETQRNKGNFPGRFSGRQFSNSRSEMNVSTLELGDSALYLCASSLAAGTGGFRGTNEQFFGPGTRLTVL.

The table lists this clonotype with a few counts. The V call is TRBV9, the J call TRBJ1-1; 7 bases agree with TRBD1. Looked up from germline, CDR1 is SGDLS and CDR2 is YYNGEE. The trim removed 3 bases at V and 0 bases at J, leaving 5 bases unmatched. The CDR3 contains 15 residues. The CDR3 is CASSGGQTMNTEAFF. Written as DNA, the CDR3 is TGTGCCAGCAGCGGGGGACAGACGATGAACACTGAAGCTTTCTTT.

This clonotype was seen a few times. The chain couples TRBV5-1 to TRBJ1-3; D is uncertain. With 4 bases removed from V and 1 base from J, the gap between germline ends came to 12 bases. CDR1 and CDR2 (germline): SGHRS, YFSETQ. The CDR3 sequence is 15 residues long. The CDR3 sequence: CASSPSRDSGNTIYF. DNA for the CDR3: TGCGCCAGCAGCCCCTCGAGGGATTCTGGAAACACCATATATTTT.

This chain's CDR3 is CASSLAVGQETQYF. The CDR3 bases are TGTGCCAGCAGCTTAGCGGTTGGCCAAGAGACCCAGTACTTC. The chain combines TRBV7-6 with TRBJ2-5; D is unresolved. V was cut by 0 bases and J by 1 base, with 6 bases left in between. This CDR3 comprises 14 residues. From germline, CDR1 is SGHVS and CDR2 FNYEAQ.

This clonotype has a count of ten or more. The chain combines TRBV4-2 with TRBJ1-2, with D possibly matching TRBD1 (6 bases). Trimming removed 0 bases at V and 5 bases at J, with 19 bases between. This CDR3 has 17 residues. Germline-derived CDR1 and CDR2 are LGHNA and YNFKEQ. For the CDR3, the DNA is TGTGCCAGCAGCCAAGAAAGGCTGACAGGAGGGGGATATGGCTACACCTTC. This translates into CASSQERLTGGGYGYTF.

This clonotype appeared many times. DNA of the CDR3: TGCGCCAGCAGCTTGTTGGGGGGAGAGACCCAGTACTTC. This sequence encodes CASSLLGGETQYF. This chain links TRBV5-1 with TRBJ2-5, with D tentatively TRBD2 (6 bases). Trimming removed 1 base at V and 4 bases at J, with 8 bases between. Germline assignment: CDR1 SGHRS and CDR2 YFSETQ. CDR3 length equals 13 residues.

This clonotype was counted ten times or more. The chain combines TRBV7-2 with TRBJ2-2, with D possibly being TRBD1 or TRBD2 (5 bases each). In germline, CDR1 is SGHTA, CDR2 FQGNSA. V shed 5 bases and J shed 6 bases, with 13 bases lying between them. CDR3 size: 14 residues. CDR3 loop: CASSPNEGSGELFF. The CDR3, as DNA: TGTGCCAGCAGCCCTAACGAGGGGTCCGGGGAGCTGTTTTTT.

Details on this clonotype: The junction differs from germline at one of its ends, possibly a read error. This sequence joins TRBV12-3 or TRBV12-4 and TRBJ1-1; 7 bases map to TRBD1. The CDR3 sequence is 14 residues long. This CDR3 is CASSQGGGWTEAVF. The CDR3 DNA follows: TGTGCCAGCAGCCAGGGGGGGGGCTGGACTGAAGCTGTCTTT.

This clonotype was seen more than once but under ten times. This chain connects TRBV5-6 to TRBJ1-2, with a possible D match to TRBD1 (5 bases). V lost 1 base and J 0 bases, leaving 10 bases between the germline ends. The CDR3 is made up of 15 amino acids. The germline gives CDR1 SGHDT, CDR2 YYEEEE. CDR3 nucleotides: TGTGCCAGCAGCTTGCCGGGACTCTCTAACTATGGCTACACCTTC. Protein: CASSLPGLSNYGYTF.

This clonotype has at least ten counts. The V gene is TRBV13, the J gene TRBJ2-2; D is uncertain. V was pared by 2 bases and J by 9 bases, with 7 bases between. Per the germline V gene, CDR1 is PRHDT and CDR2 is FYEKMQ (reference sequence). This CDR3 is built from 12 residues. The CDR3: CASSLTVRELFF. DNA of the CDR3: TGTGCCAGCAGCTTAACAGTTAGGGAGCTGTTTTTT.

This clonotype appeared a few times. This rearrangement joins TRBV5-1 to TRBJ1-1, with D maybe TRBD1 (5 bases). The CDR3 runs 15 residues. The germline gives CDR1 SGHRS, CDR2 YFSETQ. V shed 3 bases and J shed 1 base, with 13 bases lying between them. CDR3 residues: CASSYRDPRNTEAFF. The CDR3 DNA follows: TGCGCCAGCAGCTACCGGGACCCAAGGAACACTGAAGCTTTCTTT.

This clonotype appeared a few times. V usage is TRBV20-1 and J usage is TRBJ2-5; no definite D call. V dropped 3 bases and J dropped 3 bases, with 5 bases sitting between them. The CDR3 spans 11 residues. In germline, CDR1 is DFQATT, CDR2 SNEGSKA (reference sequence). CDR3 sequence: CSASTEETQYF. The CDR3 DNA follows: TGCAGTGCTAGTACCGAAGAGACCCAGTACTTC.

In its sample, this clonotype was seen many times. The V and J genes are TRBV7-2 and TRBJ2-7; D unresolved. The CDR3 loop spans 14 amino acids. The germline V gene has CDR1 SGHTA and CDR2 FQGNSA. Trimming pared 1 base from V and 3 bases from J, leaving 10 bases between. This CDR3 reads CASSLEGPYYEQYF. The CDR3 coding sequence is TGTGCCAGCAGCTTAGAAGGGCCCTACTACGAGCAGTACTTC. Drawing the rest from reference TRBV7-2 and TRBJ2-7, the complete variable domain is GAGVSQSPSNKVTEKGKDVELRCDPISGHTALYWYRQSLGQGLEFLIYFQGNSAPDKSGLPSDRFSAERTGGSVSTLTIQRTQQEDSAVYLCASSLEGPYYEQYFGPGTRLTVT.

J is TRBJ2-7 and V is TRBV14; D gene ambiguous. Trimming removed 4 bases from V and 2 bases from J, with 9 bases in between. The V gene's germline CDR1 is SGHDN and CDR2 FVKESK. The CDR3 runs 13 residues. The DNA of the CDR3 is TGTGCCAGCAGCCCCGCGAGTACCTACGAGCAGTACTTC. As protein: CASSPASTYEQYF.

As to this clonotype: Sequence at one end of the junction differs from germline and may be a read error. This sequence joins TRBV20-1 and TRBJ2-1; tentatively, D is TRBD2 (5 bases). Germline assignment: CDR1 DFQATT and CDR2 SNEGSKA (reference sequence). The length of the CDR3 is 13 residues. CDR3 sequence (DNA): TGCAGTGCTAGGCCTAGCTCCTACATTGAGCAGTTCTTC. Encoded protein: CSARPSSYIEQFF.

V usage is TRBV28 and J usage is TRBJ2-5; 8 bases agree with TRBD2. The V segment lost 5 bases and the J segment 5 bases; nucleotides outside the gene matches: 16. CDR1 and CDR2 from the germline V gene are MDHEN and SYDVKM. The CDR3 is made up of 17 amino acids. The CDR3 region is CASSPTAETGLVETQYF. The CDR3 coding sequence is TGTGCCAGCAGTCCGACCGCTGAGACGGGACTAGTGGAGACCCAGTACTTC.

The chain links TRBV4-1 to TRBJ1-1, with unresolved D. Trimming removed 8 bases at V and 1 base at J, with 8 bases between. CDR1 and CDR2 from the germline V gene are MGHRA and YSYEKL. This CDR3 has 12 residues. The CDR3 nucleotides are TGCGCCAGCGGAACCCGGAACACTGAAGCTTTCTTT. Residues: CASGTRNTEAFF.

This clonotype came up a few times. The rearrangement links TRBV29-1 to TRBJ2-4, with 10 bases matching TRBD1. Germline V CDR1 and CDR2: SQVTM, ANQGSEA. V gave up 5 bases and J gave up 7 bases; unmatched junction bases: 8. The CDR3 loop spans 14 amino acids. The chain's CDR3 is CSVSRGQGYNIQYF. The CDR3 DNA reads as TGCAGCGTTTCCCGGGGACAGGGGTATAACATTCAGTACTTC.

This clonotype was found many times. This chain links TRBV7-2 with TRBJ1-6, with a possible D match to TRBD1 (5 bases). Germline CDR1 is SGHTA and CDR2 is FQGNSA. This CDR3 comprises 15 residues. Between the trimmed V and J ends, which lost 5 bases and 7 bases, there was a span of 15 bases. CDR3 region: CASSRQRQVNSPLHF. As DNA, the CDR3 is TGTGCCAGCAGCCGACAGCGGCAGGTGAATTCACCCCTCCACTTT.

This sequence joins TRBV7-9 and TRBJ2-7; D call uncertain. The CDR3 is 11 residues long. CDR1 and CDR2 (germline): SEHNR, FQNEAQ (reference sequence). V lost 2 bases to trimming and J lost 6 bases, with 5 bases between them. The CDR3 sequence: CASSLIGEQYF. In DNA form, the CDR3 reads TGTGCCAGCAGCTTAATAGGCGAGCAGTACTTC.

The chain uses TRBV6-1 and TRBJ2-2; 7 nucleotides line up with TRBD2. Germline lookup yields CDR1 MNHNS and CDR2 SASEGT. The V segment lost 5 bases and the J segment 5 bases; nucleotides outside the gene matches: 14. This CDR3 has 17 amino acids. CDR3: CASSKSGMTRVTGELFF. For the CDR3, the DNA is TGTGCCAGCAGTAAGAGCGGGATGACCCGGGTAACCGGGGAGCTGTTTTTT.